This T cell receptor beta chain was identified in a study of blood T cell repertoires in COVID-19. Study at large: Samples came from the United States, Italy and Spain, spanning acute and convalescent COVID-19. The analysed material was cDNA or gDNA that came from T cells, B-cell-depleted T cells, or PBMCs.

While infection was still active, Seattle patients were enrolled and then followed longitudinally. CDR3 length equals 13 residues. V was trimmed by 6 bases and J by 1 base, leaving 10 bases between them. Germline V gene lookup returns CDR1 MNHEY and CDR2 SVGAGI. Produced via immunoSEQ multiplex PCR; TCRdb's table is partial and in-frame only. The profile shows roughly 410,000 clones, more than 75% of them singletons. Sequencing was performed on peripheral blood. The V call is TRBV6-5, the J call TRBJ2-7; possibly TRBD2 for D (6 bases). The receptor comes from a woman in her sixties or seventies with COVID-19, enrolled during active disease. This CDR3 reads CASRGGWSYEQYF. CDR3 bases: TGTGCCAGCAGGGGGGGTTGGTCCTACGAGCAGTACTTC.